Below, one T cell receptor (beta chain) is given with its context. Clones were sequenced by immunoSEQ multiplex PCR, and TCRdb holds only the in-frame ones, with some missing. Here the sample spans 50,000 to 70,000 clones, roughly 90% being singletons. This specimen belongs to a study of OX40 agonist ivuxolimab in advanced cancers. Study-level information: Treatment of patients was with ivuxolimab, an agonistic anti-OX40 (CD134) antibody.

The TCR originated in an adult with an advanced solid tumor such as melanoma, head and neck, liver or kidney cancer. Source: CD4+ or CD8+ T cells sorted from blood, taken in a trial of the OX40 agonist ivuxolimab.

The CDR3 nucleotides are TGTGCCAGCACCCGGACAGGTGACACCGGGGAGCTGTTTTTT. This gives the protein CASTRTGDTGELFF. This chain uses TRBV6-1 with TRBJ2-2, with 7 bases fitting TRBD1. CDR3 length equals 14 residues. Germline-derived CDR1 and CDR2 are MNHNS and SASEGT. With V trimmed by 7 bases and J by 3 bases, 5 bases remained unmatched.